This T cell receptor beta chain was identified during a study of cytomegalovirus exposure and HLA in healthy donors. Donors had nominal health at sampling but likely had unrecorded immune exposures. Trimming removed 4 bases at V and 8 bases at J, with 9 bases between. Germline lookup yields CDR1 MNHNY and CDR2 SVGAGI (reference sequence). This CDR3 has 12 residues. PCR involved 60 Vbeta and 13 Jbeta primers. Here immunoSEQ multiplex PCR was the method, and the copy in TCRdb shows in-frame clones only, minus some. The sample contains roughly 98,000 clones, about four fifths of which appear only once. Sample: PBMCs. The chain couples TRBV6-6 to TRBJ2-1; D might be TRBD2 (5 bases). The source is a man between 18 and 35 years old in good health and CMV-seropositive. As DNA, the CDR3 is TGTGCCAGCAGTTCCCGGGGTTATGAGCAGTTCTTC. Translating it yields CASSSRGYEQFF.